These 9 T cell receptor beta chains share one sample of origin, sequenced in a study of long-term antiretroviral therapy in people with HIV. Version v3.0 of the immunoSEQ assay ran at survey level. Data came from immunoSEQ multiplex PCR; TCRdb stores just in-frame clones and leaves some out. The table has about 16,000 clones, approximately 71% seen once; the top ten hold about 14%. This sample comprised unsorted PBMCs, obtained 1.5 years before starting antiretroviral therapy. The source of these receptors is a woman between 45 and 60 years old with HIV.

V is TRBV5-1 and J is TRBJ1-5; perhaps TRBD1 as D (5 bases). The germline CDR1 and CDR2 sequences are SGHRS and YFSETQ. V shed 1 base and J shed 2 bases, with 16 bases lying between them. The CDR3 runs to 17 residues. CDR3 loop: CASSLWALGDRNQPQHF. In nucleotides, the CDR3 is TGCGCCAGCAGCTTGTGGGCTCTCGGGGACCGCAATCAGCCCCAGCATTTT.

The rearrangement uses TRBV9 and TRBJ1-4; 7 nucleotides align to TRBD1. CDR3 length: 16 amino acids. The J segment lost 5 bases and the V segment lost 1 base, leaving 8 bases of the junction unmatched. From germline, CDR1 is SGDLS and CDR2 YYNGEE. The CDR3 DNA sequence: TGTGCCAGCAGCGTAACCCGAGGGGGCCCAAATGAAAAACTGTTTTTT. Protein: CASSVTRGGPNEKLFF.

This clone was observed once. CDR3 loop: CASSLGLAGGLEDTQYF. CDR3 DNA sequence: TGCGCCAGCAGCTTGGGACTAGCGGGGGGGCTGGAGGATACGCAGTATTTT. This rearrangement joins TRBV5-1 to TRBJ2-3; TRBD2 matches 14 bases. Trimming at V came to 0 bases and at J to 6 bases, leaving 6 bases not matched to a gene. Looked up from germline, CDR1 is SGHRS and CDR2 is YFSETQ. The CDR3 length is 17 residues.

Written as DNA, the CDR3 is TGTGCCAGCAGCAAAGCTTGGACCAGGACCACGTTAAGAGATCAGCCCCAGCATTTT. It encodes CASSKAWTRTTLRDQPQHF. This rearrangement joins TRBV21-1 to TRBJ1-5. TRBV21-1 is noted as a pseudogene. This CDR3 is built from 19 residues.

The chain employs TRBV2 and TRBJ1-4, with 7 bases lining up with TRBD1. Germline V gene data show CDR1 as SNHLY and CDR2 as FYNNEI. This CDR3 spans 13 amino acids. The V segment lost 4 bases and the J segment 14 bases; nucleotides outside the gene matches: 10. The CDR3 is CASSVGQIPTLFF. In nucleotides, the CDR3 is TGTGCCAGCAGTGTGGGACAGATCCCGACCCTGTTTTTT.

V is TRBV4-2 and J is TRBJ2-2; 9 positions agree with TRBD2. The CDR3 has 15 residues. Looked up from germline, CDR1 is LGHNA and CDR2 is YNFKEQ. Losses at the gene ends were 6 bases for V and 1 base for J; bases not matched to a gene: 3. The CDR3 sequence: CASRDSGGNTGELFF. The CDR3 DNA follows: TGTGCCAGCAGAGATAGCGGGGGGAACACCGGGGAGCTGTTTTTT.

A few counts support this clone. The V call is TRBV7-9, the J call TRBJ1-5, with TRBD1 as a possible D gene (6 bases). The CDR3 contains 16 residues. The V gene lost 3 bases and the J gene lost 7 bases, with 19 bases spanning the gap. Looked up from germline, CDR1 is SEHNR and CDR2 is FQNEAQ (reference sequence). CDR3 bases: TGTGCCAGCAGCTTGGGGTCCGGGGGGGCGGAACAGCCCCAGCATTTT. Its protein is CASSLGSGGAEQPQHF.

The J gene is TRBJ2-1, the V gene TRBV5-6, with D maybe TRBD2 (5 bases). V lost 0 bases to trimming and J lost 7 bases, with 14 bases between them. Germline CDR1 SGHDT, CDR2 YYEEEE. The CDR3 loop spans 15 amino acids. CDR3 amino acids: CASSLVGGSGNEQFF. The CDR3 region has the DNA TGTGCCAGCAGCTTGGTGGGCGGGTCGGGGAATGAGCAGTTCTTC.

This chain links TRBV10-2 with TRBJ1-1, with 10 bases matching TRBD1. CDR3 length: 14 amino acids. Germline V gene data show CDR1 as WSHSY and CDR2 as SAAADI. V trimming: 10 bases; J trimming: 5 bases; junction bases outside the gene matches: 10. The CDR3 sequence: CATWEGTGATEAFF. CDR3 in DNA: TGCGCCACATGGGAAGGGACAGGGGCTACTGAAGCTTTCTTT.